The 23 T cell receptor beta chains presented below share a single source sample, sequenced in a study of control samples from healthy donors and cancer patients. Here immunoSEQ multiplex PCR was the method, and the copy in TCRdb shows in-frame clones only, minus some. The sample gives 170,000 or so clones, roughly 94% of which show up once; about 1.4% is in the top ten. The sample consisted of blood. Source of these receptors: a young woman in good health.

This chain links TRBV29-1 with TRBJ2-1; a possible D gene is TRBD2 (6 bases). Germline V lookup: CDR1 SQVTM, CDR2 ANQGSEA. The CDR3 has 13 amino acids. Trimming left V 4 bases short and J 8 bases short, with 15 bases between. The CDR3 spells CSVATTRYHEQFF. The CDR3 DNA sequence: TGCAGCGTTGCTACGACTAGGTACCATGAGCAGTTCTTC.

The chain combines TRBV18 with TRBJ2-7, with D possibly matching TRBD1 (5 bases). V was trimmed by 4 bases and J by 1 base, leaving 20 bases between them. The CDR3 runs 17 residues. The V gene's germline CDR1 is KGHSH and CDR2 LQKENI. The CDR3 spells CASSQLPVGRESYEQYF. For the CDR3, the DNA is TGTGCCAGCTCACAACTCCCAGTTGGCAGGGAATCCTACGAGCAGTACTTC.

The V and J genes are TRBV28 and TRBJ1-1; D not certain. Per the germline V gene, CDR1 is MDHEN and CDR2 is SYDVKM. Trimming removed 11 bases at V and 4 bases at J, with 20 bases between. The CDR3 covers 14 residues. The CDR3, as DNA: TGTGCCGCCTCTTCCTTAAGGGTTTCCACTGAAGCTTTCTTT. It encodes CAASSLRVSTEAFF.

This clone was picked up one time. This chain uses TRBV11-2 with TRBJ1-3; the D is unclear. This CDR3 is 14 amino acids long. CDR1 and CDR2 (germline): SGHAT, FQNNGV. The V end was cut by 0 bases, the J end by 2 bases, with 5 bases between. CDR3 sequence reads: CASSLERAGNTIYF. The CDR3 nucleotides read TGTGCCAGCAGCTTAGAGAGGGCTGGAAACACCATATATTTT.

To note about this clone: The junction shows a germline mismatch at one end, possibly a read error. J is TRBJ2-2 and V is TRBV7-7, with D possibly matching TRBD2 (7 bases). This CDR3 has 17 amino acids. Germline CDR1 and CDR2: SSHAT and FNYEAQ (reference sequence). CDR3 DNA: TGTGCTAGCAGCTTAGACGCGGGGGCGCAAAACACCGGGGAGCTGTTTTTT. Amino acids: CASSLDAGAQNTGELFF. Complete variable domain (other parts from reference TRBV7-7 and TRBJ2-2): GAGVSQSPRYKVTKRGQDVTLRCDPISSHATLYWYQQALGQGPEFLTYFNYEAQPDKSGLPSDRFSAERPEGSISTLTIQRTEQRDSAMYRCASSLDAGAQNTGELFFGEGSRLTVL.

V and J are TRBV4-3 and TRBJ2-1, with a weak D call TRBD1 (5 bases). This CDR3 has 13 amino acids. Germline V gene lookup returns CDR1 LGHNA and CDR2 YSLEER. V was trimmed by 2 bases and J by 9 bases, leaving 11 bases between them. CDR3: CASSQLQGGEQFF. The CDR3 DNA follows: TGCGCCAGCAGCCAATTGCAGGGTGGTGAGCAGTTCTTC.

For the CDR3, the DNA is TGTGCCAGCACTCTGGACGGTCCCTACGAGCAGTACTTC. It translates to CASTLDGPYEQYF. The chain couples TRBV6-5 to TRBJ2-7; D remains ambiguous. Germline CDR1 and CDR2: MNHEY and SVGAGI. Trimming pared 7 bases from V and 2 bases from J, leaving 12 bases between. The length of the CDR3 is 13 residues.

The rearrangement joins TRBV18 to TRBJ2-7; D might be TRBD1 (7 bases). The V and J ends lost 3 bases and 5 bases respectively, with 11 bases between them. CDR1 and CDR2 (germline): KGHSH, LQKENI. This CDR3 spans 13 amino acids. The CDR3 reads CASSPQGGHEQYF. The CDR3 coding sequence is TGTGCCAGCTCACCGCAGGGGGGCCACGAGCAGTACTTC.

The chain combines TRBV5-1 with TRBJ1-2; a weak D match, TRBD1 (5 bases). The V end lost 4 bases, the J end lost 0 bases, and 7 bases lay between the germline ends. This CDR3 spans 13 amino acids. Germline loops: CDR1 SGHRS, CDR2 YFSETQ. The CDR3 nucleotides are TGCGCCAGCAGCCGAGGGGCTAACTATGGCTACACCTTC. This gives the protein CASSRGANYGYTF. Full variable domain (remainder filled in from reference TRBV5-1 and TRBJ1-2): KAGVTQTPRYLIKTRGQQVTLSCSPISGHRSVSWYQQTPGQGLQFLFEYFSETQRNKGNFPGRFSGRQFSNSRSEMNVSTLELGDSALYLCASSRGANYGYTFGSGTRLTVV.

The chain has TRBV7-2 and TRBJ1-1, with 7 bases aligning to TRBD1. Per germline, CDR1 SGHTA and CDR2 FQGNSA. With V trimmed by 6 bases and J by 11 bases, 15 bases remained unmatched. The CDR3 sequence is 14 residues long. The CDR3 coding sequence is TGTGCCAGCAGACCCGGACAGGTAGGACCGGGGGCTTTCTTT. Protein product: CASRPGQVGPGAFF.

The chain employs TRBV11-2 and TRBJ1-1; D not resolved. The germline CDR1 and CDR2 sequences are SGHAT and FQNNGV. The V and J ends lost 2 bases and 10 bases respectively, with 14 bases between them. The CDR3 is made up of 13 amino acids. The CDR3 DNA follows: TGTGCCAGCAGCTTAAGGGAAAGGATACGAGCTTTCTTT. Its protein product is CASSLRERIRAFF.

On this clone: This may stem from a read error, because a much larger clone lies one nucleotide away. The chain is built from TRBV12-3 or TRBV12-4 and TRBJ1-1, with D tentatively TRBD1 (6 bases). The CDR3 totals 13 residues. The V end lost 6 bases, the J end lost 1 base, and 9 bases lay between the germline ends. The CDR3 DNA reads as TGTGCCAGCAGGTGGACAGCGAACACTGAAGCTTTCTTT. It codes for CASRWTANTEAFF.

The chain joins TRBV19 to TRBJ1-6; the D is unclear. The V end lost 7 bases, the J end lost 4 bases, and 8 bases lay between the germline ends. The germline gives CDR1 LNHDA, CDR2 SQIVND (reference sequence). The CDR3 contains 13 residues. CDR3 sequence reads: CASTGNYNSPLHF. CDR3 coding DNA: TGTGCCAGTACGGGCAATTATAATTCACCCCTCCACTTT. Combining the CDR3 with reference TRBV19 and TRBJ1-6 gives the whole variable domain DGGITQSPKYLFRKEGQNVTLSCEQNLNHDAMYWYRQDPGQGLRLIYYSQIVNDFQKGDIAEGYSVSREKKESFPLTVTSAQKNPTAFYLCASTGNYNSPLHFGNGTRLTVT.

The gene calls are TRBV7-2 and TRBJ2-5; TRBD1 matches 9 bases. The V gene's germline CDR1 is SGHTA and CDR2 FQGNSA. The length of the CDR3 is 15 residues. J was trimmed by 2 bases and V by 4 bases; bases with no gene match: 5. The CDR3 is CASSSDRGSQETQYF. CDR3 DNA sequence: TGTGCCAGCAGCTCCGACAGGGGGTCACAAGAGACCCAGTACTTC.

The rearrangement links TRBV5-6 to TRBJ1-5, with D maybe TRBD1 (5 bases). The CDR3 is 14 amino acids. Trimming cost V 6 bases and J 6 bases, with 16 bases left between them. Looked up from germline, CDR1 is SGHDT and CDR2 is YYEEEE. The CDR3 protein is CASTVQGRGQPQHF. CDR3 in DNA: TGTGCCAGCACCGTCCAGGGAAGGGGTCAGCCCCAGCATTTT.

V and J are TRBV29-1 and TRBJ2-6, with 7 bases aligning to TRBD2. The V gene's germline CDR1 is SQVTM and CDR2 ANQGSEA. The V gene end was trimmed by 4 bases and the J gene end by 2 bases; junction bases not matched to a gene: 2. The CDR3 runs to 14 residues. The CDR3 DNA sequence: TGCAGCGTTGGGGGAGGGACTGGGGCCAACGTCCTGACTTTC. Its translation: CSVGGGTGANVLTF.

This chain links TRBV4-1 with TRBJ1-5; D uncertain. The CDR3 has 14 amino acids. CDR1 MGHRA and CDR2 YSYEKL come from the germline V gene. V lost 4 bases and J 0 bases, leaving 7 bases between the germline ends. The CDR3 loop is CASSRIYSNQPQHF. The DNA of the CDR3 is TGCGCCAGCAGCCGAATTTATAGCAATCAGCCCCAGCATTTT.

J is TRBJ2-2 and V is TRBV28; no reliable D call. Germline V lookup: CDR1 MDHEN, CDR2 SYDVKM. The CDR3 is 12 amino acids. Trimming took off 2 bases at V and 6 bases at J, with 4 bases between the two ends. The CDR3 is CASSLRPGELFF. For the CDR3, the DNA is TGTGCCAGCAGTTTAAGGCCCGGGGAGCTGTTTTTT. The complete variable domain, with remaining parts taken from reference TRBV28 and TRBJ2-2, reads DVKVTQSSRYLVKRTGEKVFLECVQDMDHENMFWYRQDPGLGLRLIYFSYDVKMKEKGDIPEGYSVSREKKERFSLILESASTNQTSMYLCASSLRPGELFFGEGSRLTVL.

DNA for the CDR3: TGTGCCAGCAGCCACTGGGACAGTAACACCGGGGAGCTGTTTTTT. This translates into CASSHWDSNTGELFF. The chain employs TRBV28 and TRBJ2-2; 7 bases are shared with TRBD1. The CDR3 is 15 residues long. V lost 6 bases and J lost 2; bases outside the gene matches: 6. From germline, CDR1 is MDHEN and CDR2 SYDVKM.

The V and J genes are TRBV24-1 and TRBJ1-2; tentatively, D is TRBD1 (6 bases). V lost 3 bases and J 3 bases, leaving 10 bases between the germline ends. This CDR3 contains 14 residues. Germline CDR1 KGHDR, CDR2 SFDVKD. The CDR3 sequence: CATSDPRGHYGYTF. The CDR3 DNA follows: TGTGCCACCAGTGATCCCCGGGGGCACTATGGCTACACCTTC.

For the CDR3, the DNA is TGCGCCAGCAGCCAAGATCTCGTCAGAGACAGGGCCAAAAACATTCAGTACTTC. It specifies CASSQDLVRDRAKNIQYF. V usage is TRBV4-1 and J usage is TRBJ2-4; tentative D call: TRBD1 (6 bases). This CDR3 is built from 18 residues. Per germline, CDR1 MGHRA and CDR2 YSYEKL. V was pared by 0 bases and J by 1 base, with 16 bases between.

The genes are TRBV10-3 and TRBJ1-2, with 8 bases identical to TRBD1. V dropped 4 bases and J dropped 2; count of bases not matched to a gene: 0. The length of the CDR3 is 13 residues. Germline CDR1 ENHRY, CDR2 SYGVKD. For the CDR3, the DNA is TGTGCCATCAGTGGGGACAGGAACTATGGCTACACCTTC. This gives the protein CAISGDRNYGYTF.

The chain couples TRBV7-9 to TRBJ1-4; possible D gene TRBD1, 5 bases. CDR1 is SEHNR, CDR2 FQNEAQ, per germline (reference sequence). The CDR3 length is 15 residues. V was cut by 2 bases and J by 4 bases, with 11 bases left in between. This CDR3 is CASSLYRDLNEKLFF. CDR3 nucleotides: TGTGCCAGCAGCTTATACCGGGACCTTAATGAAAAACTGTTTTTT.